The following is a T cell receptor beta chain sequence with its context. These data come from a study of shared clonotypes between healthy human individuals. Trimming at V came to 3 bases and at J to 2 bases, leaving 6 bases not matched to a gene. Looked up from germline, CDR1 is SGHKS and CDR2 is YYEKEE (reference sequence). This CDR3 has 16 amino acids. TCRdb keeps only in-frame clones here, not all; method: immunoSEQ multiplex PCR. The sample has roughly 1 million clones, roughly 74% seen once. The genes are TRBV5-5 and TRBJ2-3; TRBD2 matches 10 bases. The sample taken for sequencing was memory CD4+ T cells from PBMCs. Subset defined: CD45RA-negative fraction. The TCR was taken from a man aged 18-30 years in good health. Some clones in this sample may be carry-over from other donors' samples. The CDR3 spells CASSWGTSEYTDTQYF. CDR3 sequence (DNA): TGTGCCAGCAGCTGGGGGACTAGCGAGTACACAGATACGCAGTATTTT.